This T cell receptor (beta chain) was recovered during a study of blood T cell repertoires in COVID-19. Some clones are missing from TCRdb's copy, which holds only in-frame ones; the method was immunoSEQ multiplex PCR. The table includes under 95,000 clones, 87% detected once. The sample consisted of peripheral blood. The sequence was collected from a man aged 55 to 70 with acute or convalescent COVID-19.

The CDR3 nucleotides read TGCGCCAGCAGCGTAGCCGGGACAGGGGGCGGCGGTGAGCAGTTCTTC. As protein: CASSVAGTGGGGEQFF. The chain recombines TRBV4-1 with TRBJ2-1; 12 bases map to TRBD1. Looked up from germline, CDR1 is MGHRA and CDR2 is YSYEKL. The CDR3 consists of 16 residues. V shed 5 bases and J 9 bases; nucleotides not matched to a gene: 11.